This TCR beta chain was documented in a study of cytomegalovirus exposure and HLA in healthy donors. PCR amplification relied on 60 Vbeta primers (plus 13 Jbeta primers). TCRdb keeps only in-frame clones here, not all; method: immunoSEQ multiplex PCR. Found here are about 140,000 clones, about 75% of them singletons; the top ten hold under 4.5%. Unmatched junction bases numbered 11, after V lost 8 bases and J lost 1 base. This CDR3 region has 16 residues. Germline V gene data show CDR1 as GTSNPN and CDR2 as SVGIG (reference sequence). This clone came up once. The chain employs TRBV30 and TRBJ2-4; 10 bases match TRBD1. Sequenced: PBMCs. This sequence was found in a man between 18 and 29 years old in good health and CMV-seronegative. The CDR3 reads CAGKTGGRGAKNIQYF. DNA for the CDR3: TGTGCCGGGAAGACAGGGGGCCGGGGGGCCAAAAACATTCAGTACTTC.